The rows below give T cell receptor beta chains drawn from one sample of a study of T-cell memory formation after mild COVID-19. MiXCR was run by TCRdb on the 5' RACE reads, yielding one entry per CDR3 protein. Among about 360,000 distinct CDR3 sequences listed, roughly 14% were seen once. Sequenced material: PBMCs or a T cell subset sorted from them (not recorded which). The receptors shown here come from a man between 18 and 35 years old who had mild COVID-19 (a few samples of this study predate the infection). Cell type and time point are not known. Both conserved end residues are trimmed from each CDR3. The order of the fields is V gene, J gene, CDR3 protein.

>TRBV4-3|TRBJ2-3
ASSRAGDPTDTQY
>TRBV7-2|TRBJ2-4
ASSLNRGDIQY
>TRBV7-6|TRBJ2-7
ASSQDRVGEHY
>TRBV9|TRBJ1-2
ASSVVGNSYGYT
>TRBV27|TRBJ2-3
ASSLRLPRGTDTQY
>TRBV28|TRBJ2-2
ASTRPTSGGTGELF
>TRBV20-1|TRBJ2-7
SARYRDDEQY
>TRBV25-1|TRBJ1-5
ASSASGQMNQPQH
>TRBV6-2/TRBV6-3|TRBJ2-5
ASSYPRAGQETQY
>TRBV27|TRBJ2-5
ASSLNPQETQY
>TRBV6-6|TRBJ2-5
ASSYSGRQETQY
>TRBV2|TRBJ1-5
ASSRQGTNQPQH
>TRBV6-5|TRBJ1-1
ASRPDTWTEAF
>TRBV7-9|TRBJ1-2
ASSTRDQGYT
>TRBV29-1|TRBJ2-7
SVEDLSTLSYEQY
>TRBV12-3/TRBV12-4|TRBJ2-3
ASSLDPSVGSPGTDTQY